This TCR beta chain was documented in a study of blood T cell repertoires in COVID-19. In the study overall: Sites across the United States, Italy and Spain contributed samples from acute and convalescent COVID-19. The analysed material was cDNA or gDNA that came from T cells, B-cell-depleted T cells, or PBMCs.

Patients from Seattle were sampled longitudinally, starting during active infection. The CDR3 runs 14 residues. CDR1 is SGHRS and CDR2 is YFSETQ in the germline V gene. V lost 5 bases to trimming and J lost 5 bases, with 13 bases between them. In the original processing: Scientists estimated how many nucleated cells there were by amplifying reference gene primers. Sequencing used immunoSEQ multiplex PCR; TCRdb keeps in-frame clones, though not all of them. The V and J calls and clone size are taken from that table; D and trimming were inferred from the DNA. The table includes some 350,000 clones, 89% detected once.

The receptor was derived from a woman younger than 45 with COVID-19, enrolled during active disease. V and J are TRBV5-1 and TRBJ2-2; D is possibly TRBD1 (6 bases). The sample taken for sequencing was peripheral blood. In DNA form, the CDR3 reads TGCGCCAGCAGTTTAGGGACACGAACCGGGGAGCTGTTTTTT. Residues: CASSLGTRTGELFF. Drawing the rest from reference TRBV5-1 and TRBJ2-2, the complete variable domain is KAGVTQTPRYLIKTRGQQVTLSCSPISGHRSVSWYQQTPGQGLQFLFEYFSETQRNKGNFPGRFSGRQFSNSRSEMNVSTLELGDSALYLCASSLGTRTGELFFGEGSRLTVL.